This T cell receptor (beta chain) comes out of a study of post-analysis software for immune sequencing data. General study findings and limits: Compared with controls, patients had more of about 5 TRBV segments, including TRBV5-6, TRBV5-1 and TRBV20-1.

Sequencing libraries made from TCR beta cDNA carried unique molecular identifiers. TCRdb ran MiXCR on the PCR reads and lists one entry per CDR3 protein. The sample has hundreds of thousands of distinct CDR3 sequences, 25% to 30% seen once. This clonotype appeared many times. Its antigen remains unknown. V lost 1 base and J lost 5, with 17 bases in between. In germline, CDR1 is SGHVS, CDR2 FQNEAQ. This CDR3 has 16 amino acids. This sequence was found in a girl aged 10-17 years with multiple sclerosis. The sequenced sample consisted of blood. The rearrangement joins TRBV7-8 to TRBJ2-5; D could derive from TRBD1 or TRBD2 (5 bases each). In DNA, the CDR3 is TGTGCCAGCAGCTTAGGGGTAACCGGGACCGGGGAGACCCAGTACTTC. Translation gives CASSLGVTGTGETQYF.